What follows is one TCR beta chain and its context. The germline V gene encodes CDR1 GTSNPN and CDR2 SVGIG (reference sequence). This CDR3 comprises 13 residues. V was clipped by 4 bases and J by 6 bases; unmatched bases: 2. This sample was taken from a study of cytomegalovirus exposure and HLA in healthy donors. PCR amplification relied on 60 Vbeta primers (plus 13 Jbeta primers). TCRdb's copy holds only in-frame clones and misses some; the assay was immunoSEQ multiplex PCR. The table shows about 100,000 clones, with more than 65% occurring only once. The chain couples TRBV30 to TRBJ1-6, with 8 bases fitting TRBD1. The clonotype was recovered from a man under 40 in good health and CMV-seronegative. The sample was PBMCs. This CDR3 is CAWMGQVNSPLHF. Written as DNA, the CDR3 is TGTGCCTGGATGGGACAGGTTAATTCACCCCTCCACTTT. Full variable domain (remainder filled in from reference TRBV30 and TRBJ1-6): SQTIHQWPATLVQPVGSPLSLECTVEGTSNPNLYWYRQAAGRGLQLLFYSVGIGQISSEVPQNLSASRPQDRQFILSSKKLLLSDSGFYLCAWMGQVNSPLHFGNGTRLTVT.